Listed below are T cell receptor beta chains from one sample, sequenced in a study of blood T cells in healthy people across ages. TCRdb recomputed calls from the 5' RACE reads with MiXCR, one row per CDR3 protein. There are 800,000 or so distinct CDR3 sequences in the sample; around half occur only once, and about a sixth lies in the top ten. The sample comprised blood. The receptors shown here come from a man aged 80 or over in good health. CDR3s include the opening cysteine and the closing phenylalanine or tryptophan. A D gene is named only where the DNA matches it firmly. A clone size is listed for some rows: how often the clone was seen (once, few, many), or a class if it is expanded.

j_call: TRBJ2-1; clone_size: many; v_call: TRBV5-1; d_call: .; cdr3_aa: CASSLGPSSYNEQFF; cdr3_nt: TGCGCCAGCAGCCTGGGACCGAGCTCCTACAATGAGCAGTTCTTC
j_call: TRBJ2-3; clone_size: .; v_call: TRBV4-2; d_call: .; cdr3_aa: CASSLGRDTDTQYF; cdr3_nt: TGTGCCAGCAGCCTCGGTAGGGACACAGATACGCAGTATTTT
j_call: TRBJ1-2; clone_size: .; v_call: TRBV5-6; d_call: .; cdr3_aa: CASSLASGRSGYTF; cdr3_nt: TGTGCCAGCAGCTTGGCTTCAGGGAGGTCTGGCTACACCTTC
j_call: TRBJ2-1; clone_size: many; v_call: TRBV12-3/TRBV12-4; d_call: .; cdr3_aa: CASRPSDDEQFF; cdr3_nt: TGTGCCAGCAGGCCCTCCGACGATGAGCAGTTCTTC
j_call: TRBJ1-4; clone_size: .; v_call: TRBV11-2; d_call: .; cdr3_aa: CASSPGGRGPTQGKLFF; cdr3_nt: TGTGCCAGCAGCCCCGGCGGCAGGGGCCCCACTCAGGGGAAACTGTTTTTT
j_call: TRBJ2-1; clone_size: .; v_call: TRBV18; d_call: TRBD1; cdr3_aa: CASSSYRGGTYNEQFF; cdr3_nt: TGTGCCAGCTCATCGTACAGGGGTGGCACCTACAATGAGCAGTTCTTC
j_call: TRBJ2-2; clone_size: .; v_call: TRBV4-3; d_call: TRBD2; cdr3_aa: CASSLSGRAISNTGEQFF; cdr3_nt: TGCGCCAGCAGCCTTAGCGGGAGGGCCATTTCGAACACCGGGGAGCAGTTTTTT
j_call: TRBJ2-1; clone_size: many; v_call: TRBV24-1; d_call: TRBD2; cdr3_aa: CATSDSGRRGNEQFF; cdr3_nt: TGTGCCACCAGTGATTCCGGGAGGAGGGGTAATGAGCAGTTCTTC
j_call: TRBJ2-5; clone_size: .; v_call: TRBV9; d_call: .; cdr3_aa: CASSVVGLGEETQYF; cdr3_nt: TGTGCCAGCAGCGTAGTGGGGCTGGGGGAAGAGACCCAGTACTTC
j_call: TRBJ2-7; clone_size: .; v_call: TRBV20-1; d_call: .; cdr3_aa: CSADGTSYEQYF; cdr3_nt: TGCAGTGCCGACGGGACTTCCTACGAGCAGTACTTC
j_call: TRBJ2-4; clone_size: few; v_call: TRBV5-4; d_call: TRBD1; cdr3_aa: CASSLGSGTVKNIQYF; cdr3_nt: TGTGCCAGCAGCTTGGGTTCGGGGACAGTTAAAAACATTCAGTACTTC
j_call: TRBJ2-7; clone_size: few; v_call: TRBV5-1; d_call: TRBD2; cdr3_aa: CASSYGTSFNYEQYF; cdr3_nt: TGCGCCAGCAGCTACGGGACTAGCTTTAACTACGAGCAGTACTTC
j_call: TRBJ1-2; clone_size: few; v_call: TRBV5-4; d_call: TRBD1; cdr3_aa: CASSGTGRSYGYTF; cdr3_nt: TGTGCCAGCAGCGGGACAGGGAGGAGCTATGGCTACACCTTC
j_call: TRBJ2-7; clone_size: .; v_call: TRBV9; d_call: TRBD1; cdr3_aa: CASSQGQQTTYEQYF; cdr3_nt: TGTGCCAGCAGCCAGGGACAGCAAACAACCTACGAGCAGTACTTC
j_call: TRBJ2-7; clone_size: .; v_call: TRBV5-1; d_call: .; cdr3_aa: CASRTGTADYEQYF; cdr3_nt: TGCGCCAGCAGAACCGGGACTGCCGACTACGAGCAGTACTTC
j_call: TRBJ2-7; clone_size: .; v_call: TRBV18; d_call: TRBD2; cdr3_aa: CASSPAGVGSYEQYF; cdr3_nt: TGTGCCAGCTCTCCCGCGGGAGTTGGCTCCTACGAGCAGTACTTC
j_call: TRBJ2-3; clone_size: .; v_call: TRBV6-1; d_call: TRBD2; cdr3_aa: CASSEHSGRRYLDTQYF; cdr3_nt: TGTGCCAGCAGTGAACATAGCGGGAGGAGATATCTAGATACGCAGTATTTT
j_call: TRBJ2-1; clone_size: few; v_call: TRBV6-2/TRBV6-3; d_call: .; cdr3_aa: CASSQDSYNEQFF; cdr3_nt: TGTGCCAGCAGCCAGGACAGTTACAATGAGCAGTTCTTC
j_call: TRBJ2-5; clone_size: .; v_call: TRBV19; d_call: .; cdr3_aa: CASSSVYQETQYF; cdr3_nt: TGTGCCAGTAGTTCCGTGTACCAAGAGACCCAGTACTTC
j_call: TRBJ2-3; clone_size: many; v_call: TRBV5-1; d_call: .; cdr3_aa: CASSLAGPPITDTQYF; cdr3_nt: TGCGCCAGCAGCTTGGCCGGCCCGCCCATCACAGATACGCAGTATTTT
j_call: TRBJ2-7; clone_size: many; v_call: TRBV7-8; d_call: .; cdr3_aa: CASSLGSSGFGYEQYF; cdr3_nt: TGTGCCAGCAGCCTGGGGTCGTCTGGCTTTGGTTACGAGCAGTACTTC
j_call: TRBJ2-7; clone_size: few; v_call: TRBV30; d_call: TRBD2; cdr3_aa: CAWSRSASGSYEQYF; cdr3_nt: TGTGCCTGGAGCCGATCGGCTAGCGGATCCTACGAGCAGTACTTC
j_call: TRBJ1-1; clone_size: .; v_call: TRBV5-1; d_call: .; cdr3_aa: CASSRRAQGSNTEAFF; cdr3_nt: TGCGCCAGCAGCCGTAGAGCCCAGGGGTCGAACACTGAAGCTTTCTTT
j_call: TRBJ1-5; clone_size: .; v_call: TRBV27; d_call: TRBD1; cdr3_aa: CASNQGGPHQPQHF; cdr3_nt: TGTGCCAGCAACCAAGGGGGCCCTCACCAGCCCCAGCATTTT
j_call: TRBJ2-7; clone_size: .; v_call: TRBV5-1; d_call: .; cdr3_aa: CASSLSRTGDGSYEQYF; cdr3_nt: TGCGCCAGCAGCTTGTCGCGGACCGGGGACGGATCCTACGAGCAGTACTTC
j_call: TRBJ2-5; clone_size: few; v_call: TRBV20-1; d_call: TRBD1; cdr3_aa: CSARDGGQGSYAEQYF; cdr3_nt: TGCAGTGCTAGAGATGGAGGACAGGGATCCTACGCAGAGCAGTACTTC
j_call: TRBJ2-3; clone_size: few; v_call: TRBV28; d_call: .; cdr3_aa: CASSPLSGGSTDTQYF; cdr3_nt: TGTGCCAGCAGTCCCCTTAGTGGGGGAAGCACAGATACGCAGTATTTT
j_call: TRBJ2-7; clone_size: few; v_call: TRBV14; d_call: .; cdr3_aa: CASSISGPSYEQYF; cdr3_nt: TGTGCCAGCAGCATTTCGGGGCCGTCCTACGAGCAGTACTTC
j_call: TRBJ2-1; clone_size: .; v_call: TRBV7-9; d_call: TRBD2; cdr3_aa: CASSQGLAGGLTEQFF; cdr3_nt: TGTGCCAGCAGCCAGGGACTAGCGGGGGGGCTCACTGAGCAGTTCTTC
j_call: TRBJ2-1; clone_size: few; v_call: TRBV7-9; d_call: TRBD2; cdr3_aa: CANSLEGLALREQFF; cdr3_nt: TGTGCCAACAGCTTAGAGGGACTAGCCCTGCGTGAGCAGTTCTTC
j_call: TRBJ2-2; clone_size: .; v_call: TRBV7-9; d_call: .; cdr3_aa: CASSYNRDTGELFF; cdr3_nt: TGTGCCAGCAGCTACAACAGGGATACCGGGGAGCTGTTTTTT
j_call: TRBJ2-5; clone_size: .; v_call: TRBV7-2; d_call: .; cdr3_aa: CASSLDFLNEQYF; cdr3_nt: TGTGCCAGCAGCTTAGACTTCCTTAATGAGCAGTACTTC
j_call: TRBJ2-1; clone_size: .; v_call: TRBV9; d_call: TRBD1; cdr3_aa: CASSAQDRGGNEQFF; cdr3_nt: TGTGCCAGCAGCGCCCAGGACAGGGGAGGCAATGAGCAGTTCTTC
j_call: TRBJ2-3; clone_size: .; v_call: TRBV5-6; d_call: .; cdr3_aa: CASSPYGSYTDTQYF; cdr3_nt: TGTGCCAGCAGTCCGTATGGCTCATACACAGATACGCAGTATTTT
j_call: TRBJ2-5; clone_size: .; v_call: TRBV4-3; d_call: .; cdr3_aa: CASSQEGWEGQYF; cdr3_nt: TGCGCCAGCAGCCAAGAAGGCTGGGAAGGGCAGTACTTC
j_call: TRBJ1-5; clone_size: once; v_call: TRBV12-3/TRBV12-4; d_call: .; cdr3_aa: CASSFQVAWAQHF; cdr3_nt: TGTGCCAGCAGTTTCCAGGTCGCATGGGCCCAGCATTTT
j_call: TRBJ2-1; clone_size: .; v_call: TRBV20-1; d_call: TRBD2; cdr3_aa: CSAPRAGETNEQFF; cdr3_nt: TGCAGTGCGCCGAGGGCGGGAGAAACGAATGAGCAGTTCTTC
j_call: TRBJ2-3; clone_size: .; v_call: TRBV20-1; d_call: .; cdr3_aa: CSARTADREDTQYF; cdr3_nt: TGCAGTGCTAGGACGGCCGACCGGGAAGATACGCAGTATTTT
j_call: TRBJ2-7; clone_size: .; v_call: TRBV19; d_call: TRBD1; cdr3_aa: CASSIEETGVYEQYF; cdr3_nt: TGTGCCAGTAGTATAGAGGAGACAGGGGTCTACGAGCAGTACTTC
j_call: TRBJ2-1; clone_size: .; v_call: TRBV11-2; d_call: .; cdr3_aa: CASSLGQTRNEQFF; cdr3_nt: TGTGCCAGCAGCTTAGGACAGACTAGGAATGAGCAGTTCTTC
j_call: TRBJ2-3; clone_size: .; v_call: TRBV7-8; d_call: .; cdr3_aa: CASSLLRVSTDTQYF; cdr3_nt: TGTGCCAGCAGCCTCTTGCGGGTTTCCACAGATACGCAGTATTTT
j_call: TRBJ2-1; clone_size: .; v_call: TRBV7-6; d_call: .; cdr3_aa: CASSKYVGPARGQFF; cdr3_nt: TGTGCCAGCAGCAAGTACGTTGGTCCCGCCCGTGGACAGTTCTTC
j_call: TRBJ2-1; clone_size: few; v_call: TRBV20-1; d_call: .; cdr3_aa: CSAPLGVYNEQFF; cdr3_nt: TGCAGTGCCCCCCTGGGCGTCTACAATGAGCAGTTCTTC
j_call: TRBJ2-7; clone_size: .; v_call: TRBV20-1; d_call: .; cdr3_aa: CSARDPRAGLYYEQYF; cdr3_nt: TGCAGTGCTAGAGATCCGAGGGCGGGACTGTACTACGAGCAGTACTTC
j_call: TRBJ2-5; clone_size: .; v_call: TRBV12-3/TRBV12-4; d_call: .; cdr3_aa: CASSTGRETQYF; cdr3_nt: TGTGCCAGCAGTACAGGGCGAGAGACCCAGTACTTC
j_call: TRBJ2-7; clone_size: .; v_call: TRBV7-2; d_call: .; cdr3_aa: CASSLGAGRYEQYF; cdr3_nt: TGTGCCAGCAGCTTAGGTGCGGGAAGATACGAGCAGTACTTC
j_call: TRBJ2-1; clone_size: .; v_call: TRBV20-1; d_call: TRBD2; cdr3_aa: CSATASGSSNEQFF; cdr3_nt: TGCAGTGCGACCGCTAGCGGGAGCAGCAATGAGCAGTTCTTC
j_call: TRBJ2-7; clone_size: .; v_call: TRBV11-2; d_call: TRBD1; cdr3_aa: CASSSKTGTVPSYEQYF; cdr3_nt: TGTGCCAGCAGCTCAAAAACCGGGACAGTGCCATCCTACGAGCAGTACTTC
j_call: TRBJ2-1; clone_size: .; v_call: TRBV6-2/TRBV6-3; d_call: .; cdr3_aa: CASRSYKGEQFF; cdr3_nt: TGTGCCAGCAGATCTTATAAGGGTGAGCAGTTCTTC
j_call: TRBJ1-6; clone_size: .; v_call: TRBV5-5; d_call: .; cdr3_aa: CASSLGQGSSYNSPLHF; cdr3_nt: TGTGCCAGCAGCTTGGGGCAGGGTTCCTCCTATAATTCACCCCTCCACTTT
j_call: TRBJ2-3; clone_size: .; v_call: TRBV6-2/TRBV6-3; d_call: .; cdr3_aa: CASSPLTGLPGTDTQYF; cdr3_nt: TGTGCCAGCAGCCCCCTCACCGGACTACCTGGGACAGATACGCAGTATTTT
j_call: TRBJ1-4; clone_size: .; v_call: TRBV25-1; d_call: .; cdr3_aa: CASSSRPPVKLFF; cdr3_nt: TGTGCCAGCAGTTCCCGCCCCCCTGTAAAACTGTTTTTT
j_call: TRBJ2-5; clone_size: few; v_call: TRBV20-1; d_call: .; cdr3_aa: CSARDRQMLQETQYF; cdr3_nt: TGCAGTGCTAGAGATAGACAGATGCTCCAAGAGACCCAGTACTTC